One and the same sample provided the 29 T cell receptor beta chains below, sequenced in a study of human T cells and chemical hapten exposure. Documented time point: healthy volunteer bleed at 6 weeks. It was unfractionated whole blood from which total RNA was extracted. TCRdb reanalysed the RACE reads using MiXCR and keeps one entry per CDR3 protein. Altogether 40,000 to 45,000 distinct CDR3 sequences are present, around 4% being singletons, with the ten largest covering about 6%. Specimen: whole blood. The receptors here all came from a human donor in good health. Some clones in this sample may be carry-over from other donors' samples.

This clonotype was observed many times. V usage is TRBV28 and J usage is TRBJ2-7; 12 bases are a match to TRBD2. Germline V gives CDR1 MDHEN, CDR2 SYDVKM. The ends lost 7 bases at V and 3 bases at J; junction bases unmatched: 7. The CDR3 sequence is 15 residues long. The DNA of the CDR3 is TGTGCCAGCACTCCCGGGGGACTAGCGGGCTACGAGCAGTACTTC. Protein: CASTPGGLAGYEQYF.

This clonotype showed up many times. This chain links TRBV7-9 with TRBJ2-3; 8 nucleotides align to TRBD2. Per the germline V gene, CDR1 is SEHNR and CDR2 is FQNEAQ (reference sequence). This CDR3 has 15 amino acids. V was pared by 1 base and J by 6 bases, with 6 bases of the junction left unmatched. CDR3 region: CASSLDGRASDTQYF. The CDR3 DNA reads as TGTGCCAGCAGCTTAGACGGGAGGGCCTCGGATACGCAGTATTTT. Drawing the rest from reference TRBV7-9 and TRBJ2-3, the complete variable domain is DTGVSQNPRHKITKRGQNVTFRCDPISEHNRLYWYRQTLGQGPEFLTYFQNEAQLEKSRLLSDRFSAERPKGSFSTLEIQRTEQGDSAMYLCASSLDGRASDTQYFGPGTRLTVL.

In this sample, this clonotype turned up a few times. The chain recombines TRBV7-9 with TRBJ2-7, with 10 bases matching TRBD1. The CDR3 is made up of 16 amino acids. J gave up 5 bases and V 5 bases, and 12 bases lay outside the gene matches. CDR1 is SEHNR and CDR2 is FQNEAQ in the germline V gene (reference sequence). CDR3 in amino acids: CASSVGQGFIAHEQYF. In nucleotides, the CDR3 is TGTGCCAGCAGCGTGGGACAGGGGTTTATCGCCCACGAGCAGTACTTC.

The chain carries TRBV27 and TRBJ1-5; TRBD1 might be the D (6 bases). V was shortened by 5 bases and J by 0 bases, with 17 bases between the two germline ends. The CDR3 loop spans 17 amino acids. CDR1 MNHEY and CDR2 SMNVEV come from the germline V gene (reference sequence). CDR3 sequence reads: CASSPLHRAYSNQPQHF. CDR3 bases: TGTGCCAGCAGTCCCCTCCACAGGGCCTATAGCAATCAGCCCCAGCATTTT.

Many counts were recorded for this clonotype. This rearrangement joins TRBV10-3 to TRBJ2-5; the match to TRBD1 covers 7 bases. CDR3 length: 13 amino acids. From germline, CDR1 is ENHRY and CDR2 SYGVKD. The J segment lost 4 bases and the V segment lost 8 bases, leaving 7 bases of the junction unmatched. CDR3 nucleotides: TGTGCCATCCAGGGGGAGTTAGGAGAGACCCAGTACTTC. It codes for CAIQGELGETQYF.

This clonotype was detected many times. The chain joins TRBV6-4 to TRBJ1-5; 8 nucleotides match TRBD1. The CDR3 runs to 15 residues. From germline, CDR1 is MRHNA and CDR2 SNTAGT. Trimming removed 4 bases from V and 1 base from J; junction bases left unmatched: 3. The DNA of the CDR3 is TGTGCCAGCAGTGCGACAGGGGAGAGCAATCAGCCCCAGCATTTT. Its translation is CASSATGESNQPQHF.

Many counts were recorded for this clonotype. V usage is TRBV30 and J usage is TRBJ2-3; D may be TRBD1 (5 bases). Trimming removed 0 bases from V and 0 bases from J, with 10 bases in between. The CDR3 is made up of 15 amino acids. CDR1 and CDR2 from the germline V gene are GTSNPN and SVGIG (reference sequence). DNA of the CDR3: TGTGCCTGGAGTGTAGGGGCCTGGAGCACAGATACGCAGTATTTT. Encoded protein: CAWSVGAWSTDTQYF.

This clonotype was seen repeatedly, ten times or more. This chain uses TRBV27 with TRBJ2-3, with D hard to call. CDR1 is MNHEY and CDR2 is SMNVEV in the germline V gene (reference sequence). The V end lost 10 bases, the J end lost 3 bases, and 17 bases lay between the germline ends. The CDR3 is 14 amino acids. The CDR3 DNA sequence: TGTGCCACCAGCTTTCAGGAACTGACAGATACGCAGTATTTT. This gives the protein CATSFQELTDTQYF.

This clonotype showed up just a few times. This chain joins TRBV14 and TRBJ1-1, with D hard to call. CDR3 size: 13 residues. V lost 1 base and J lost 4, with 7 bases in between. Looked up from germline, CDR1 is SGHDN and CDR2 is FVKESK. DNA of the CDR3: TGTGCCAGCAGCCAAGGTGCCCCCACTGAAGCTTTCTTT. Amino acid sequence: CASSQGAPTEAFF.

The table lists this clonotype with a few counts. The chain employs TRBV12-3 or TRBV12-4 and TRBJ2-4, with TRBD2 identical over 7 bases. This CDR3 is built from 15 residues. V was pared by 5 bases and J by 3 bases, with 7 bases of the junction left unmatched. The CDR3 nucleotides read TGTGCCAGCAGTATTACTGGGGGGGGCAAAAACATTCAGTACTTC. Protein product: CASSITGGGKNIQYF.

This clonotype was counted only a few times. The CDR3 nucleotides read TGTGCCAGCAGTCCCCACCTGAACACTGAAGCTTTCTTT. Amino acid sequence: CASSPHLNTEAFF. The J gene is TRBJ1-1, the V gene TRBV27, with D uncertain. Looked up from germline, CDR1 is MNHEY and CDR2 is SMNVEV (reference sequence). CDR3 length equals 13 residues. With 5 bases removed from V and 0 bases from J, the gap between germline ends came to 7 bases.

This clonotype came up a few times. The rearrangement uses TRBV6-2 or TRBV6-3 and TRBJ1-4, with unresolved D. Trimming cost V 6 bases and J 0 bases, with 8 bases left between them. The CDR3 sequence is 14 residues long. Germline V gene lookup returns CDR1 MNHEY and CDR2 SVGEGT. The CDR3 loop is CASRDHATNEKLFF. In DNA form, the CDR3 reads TGTGCCAGCAGGGATCATGCAACTAATGAAAAACTGTTTTTT.

This clonotype was recorded at least ten times. The chain has TRBV24-1 and TRBJ1-2; D may be TRBD1 (5 bases). Germline V gene data show CDR1 as KGHDR and CDR2 as SFDVKD. V was shortened by 3 bases and J by 4 bases, with 14 bases between the two germline ends. The CDR3 is made up of 15 amino acids. CDR3: CATSDPGRKAYGYTF. As DNA, the CDR3 is TGTGCCACCAGTGATCCAGGGCGCAAGGCCTATGGCTACACCTTC.

This clonotype was recorded at least ten times. The rearrangement uses TRBV28 and TRBJ2-7, with D perhaps TRBD2 (6 bases). This CDR3 region has 13 residues. Germline V gives CDR1 MDHEN, CDR2 SYDVKM. V was shortened by 5 bases and J by 5 bases, with 13 bases between the two germline ends. CDR3 amino acids: CASSRPQRDEQYF. CDR3 nucleotides: TGTGCCAGCAGTCGTCCACAGCGGGACGAGCAGTACTTC.

This clonotype has ten or more counts. The chain joins TRBV30 to TRBJ2-1; no clear D gene. The CDR3 contains 13 residues. V lost 5 bases and J 6 bases, leaving 14 bases between the germline ends. The germline V gene has CDR1 GTSNPN and CDR2 SVGIG (reference sequence). DNA for the CDR3: TGTGCCTGGGGGATGGGTTTGGGCAATGAGCAGTTCTTC. Translating gives CAWGMGLGNEQFF.

This clonotype came up a few times. V gene TRBV11-2 combines with J gene TRBJ2-3; 9 nucleotides align to TRBD2. There are 16 residues in the CDR3. Germline CDR1 reads SGHAT; CDR2 reads FQNNGV. V gave up 7 bases and J gave up 2 bases; unmatched junction bases: 10. The CDR3 is CASTSLAGAHTDTQYF. The CDR3 coding sequence is TGTGCCAGCACGTCTTTAGCGGGAGCCCACACAGATACGCAGTATTTT.

CDR3 sequence reads: CASSPLSGQETQYF. The CDR3 bases are TGTGCCAGCTCACCACTTTCAGGTCAAGAGACCCAGTACTTC. The chain joins TRBV18 to TRBJ2-5; D is ambiguous. Germline CDR1 and CDR2: KGHSH and LQKENI. There are 14 residues in the CDR3. Between the trimmed V and J ends, which lost 1 base and 2 bases, there was a span of 8 bases.

The chain couples TRBV19 to TRBJ1-2, with D possibly TRBD1 on 5 matching bases. The V gene's germline CDR1 is LNHDA and CDR2 SQIVND (reference sequence). The CDR3 contains 13 residues. The CDR3 reads CVTSPRVNYGYTF. The DNA of the CDR3 is TGTGTCACGTCACCCAGGGTAAACTATGGCTACACCTTC. Looking up the rest from reference TRBV19 and TRBJ1-2 gives the full variable domain: DGGITQSPKYLFRKEGQNVTLSCEQNLNHDAMYWYRQDPGQGLRLIYYSQIVNDFQKGDIAEGYSVSREKKESFPLTVTSAQKNPTAFYLCVTSPRVNYGYTFGSGTRLTVV.

This clonotype has at least ten counts. The chain joins TRBV20-1 to TRBJ1-1; 7 positions agree with TRBD1. The CDR3 covers 14 residues. Germline CDR1 and CDR2: DFQATT and SNEGSKA (reference sequence). V lost 2 bases, J lost 6 bases, and 9 bases stayed unmatched. CDR3 DNA sequence: TGCAGTGCTAGATTACGACAGGGATTGGCTGAAGCTTTCTTT. This gives the protein CSARLRQGLAEAFF.

This clonotype has at least ten counts. The V gene is TRBV19, the J gene TRBJ2-1; 8 nucleotides match TRBD2. Germline V gene sequence: CDR1 LNHDA, CDR2 SQIVND (reference sequence). J lost 8 bases, V lost 5 bases, and 14 bases had no gene match. The CDR3 runs to 16 residues. The CDR3 protein is CASSPPSGGPVDEQFF. In DNA, the CDR3 is TGTGCCAGTAGTCCCCCCTCGGGAGGGCCGGTGGATGAGCAGTTCTTC. Full variable domain (remainder filled in from reference TRBV19 and TRBJ2-1): DGGITQSPKYLFRKEGQNVTLSCEQNLNHDAMYWYRQDPGQGLRLIYYSQIVNDFQKGDIAEGYSVSREKKESFPLTVTSAQKNPTAFYLCASSPPSGGPVDEQFFGPGTRLTVL.

The chain links TRBV14 to TRBJ2-1, with TRBD2 identical over 10 bases. The CDR3 is 17 amino acids. V gave up 2 bases and J gave up 6 bases; unmatched junction bases: 10. CDR1 is SGHDN and CDR2 is FVKESK in the germline V gene. The CDR3 spells CASSQSPLAGVTNEQFF. In DNA, the CDR3 is TGTGCCAGCAGCCAAAGTCCTCTAGCGGGAGTTACCAATGAGCAGTTCTTC. The variable domain in full, with the rest retrieved from reference TRBV14 and TRBJ2-1, is EAGVTQFPSHSVIEKGQTVTLRCDPISGHDNLYWYRRVMGKEIKFLLHFVKESKQDESGMPNNRFLAERTGGTYSTLKVQPAELEDSGVYFCASSQSPLAGVTNEQFFGPGTRLTVL.

In its sample, this clonotype ranks as medium-sized. The CDR3 reads CSVGQGAYGYTF. The CDR3 region has the DNA TGCAGCGTTGGGCAGGGGGCCTATGGCTACACCTTC. This rearrangement joins TRBV29-1 to TRBJ1-2, with TRBD1 matching over 8 bases. Germline assignment: CDR1 SQVTM and CDR2 ANQGSEA. The CDR3 has 12 amino acids. V lost 4 bases, J lost 4 bases, and 2 bases stayed unmatched.

Many counts were recorded for this clonotype. The genes are TRBV6-1 and TRBJ2-6; possible D gene TRBD1, 5 bases. V was cut by 6 bases and J by 0 bases, with 6 bases left in between. Germline loops: CDR1 MNHNS, CDR2 SASEGT. This CDR3 is 14 amino acids long. The CDR3 region is CASRTVSGANVLTF. CDR3 nucleotides: TGTGCCAGCAGGACAGTCTCTGGGGCCAACGTCCTGACTTTC.

This clonotype was detected only a few times. This chain uses TRBV28 with TRBJ1-5, with unresolved D. The germline V gene encodes CDR1 MDHEN and CDR2 SYDVKM. The CDR3 has 15 residues. The ends were cut back, 3 bases at V and 0 bases at J, with 9 bases in the middle. CDR3 DNA sequence: TGTGCCAGCAGTTTCGGGGTTAATAGCAATCAGCCCCAGCATTTT. Its protein product is CASSFGVNSNQPQHF.

This chain joins TRBV29-1 and TRBJ1-1; no firm D call. The length of the CDR3 is 12 residues. Germline V lookup: CDR1 SQVTM, CDR2 ANQGSEA. The CDR3, as DNA: TGCAGTGGGGAGGTAATGAACACTGAAGCTTTCTTT. This sequence encodes CSGEVMNTEAFF.

This clonotype was seen ten or more times. The chain combines TRBV7-8 with TRBJ2-7; D is perhaps TRBD1 (5 bases). V lost 4 bases and J 6 bases, leaving 16 bases between the germline ends. The CDR3 loop spans 14 amino acids. The germline V gene has CDR1 SGHVS and CDR2 FQNEAQ. The CDR3 is CASSSNAGNFEQYF. Here the CDR3 DNA reads TGTGCCAGCAGCTCTAATGCAGGGAATTTCGAGCAGTACTTC. Drawing the rest from reference TRBV7-8 and TRBJ2-7, the complete variable domain is GAGVSQSPRYKVAKRGQDVALRCDPISGHVSLFWYQQALGQGPEFLTYFQNEAQLDKSGLPSDRFFAERPEGSVSTLKIQRTQQEDSAVYLCASSSNAGNFEQYFGPGTRLTVT.

This clonotype was seen only a few times. The chain employs TRBV28 and TRBJ1-5; 7 nucleotides align to TRBD1. The CDR3 is 15 amino acids. Trimming removed 4 bases from V and 5 bases from J; junction bases left unmatched: 8. Germline values: CDR1 MDHEN, CDR2 SYDVKM. CDR3 sequence reads: CASSSVQGFDQPQHF. CDR3 sequence (DNA): TGTGCCAGCAGTTCCGTACAGGGGTTCGATCAGCCCCAGCATTTT.

This clonotype came up many times. This sequence joins TRBV10-3 and TRBJ2-6, with TRBD1 matching 9 bases. The germline CDR1 and CDR2 sequences are ENHRY and SYGVKD. V shed 6 bases, J shed 2 bases, and the junction held 2 bases outside the gene matches. CDR3 length: 15 residues. DNA for the CDR3: TGTGCCATCAGGGGGGACAGGGCTGGGGCCAACGTCCTGACTTTC. This gives the protein CAIRGDRAGANVLTF.

This clonotype was observed at least ten times. The rearrangement joins TRBV6-5 to TRBJ2-6, with 9 bases identical to TRBD1. The CDR3 covers 16 residues. V was pared by 5 bases and J by 2 bases, with 4 bases of the junction left unmatched. Germline V lookup: CDR1 MNHEY, CDR2 SVGAGI. The CDR3 DNA reads as TGTGCCAGCAGTCCCCGGACAGGGGCTGGGGCCAACGTCCTGACTTTC. Translation gives CASSPRTGAGANVLTF.